This T cell receptor (beta chain) was captured in a study of T cell responses to AZD1222 COVID-19 vaccine (dated by TCRdb to the early 2020s). With regard to the full study: AZD1222 recipients whose second dose came at about 4 weeks and those whose second dose came at about 12 weeks were combined into one group, since spike-specific TCR depth and breadth did not differ between the two schedules. TCR sequencing was performed for roughly 250 trial participants, of whom about 200 were given two doses of AZD1222 and approximately 26 were given two doses of MenACWY control vaccine. Trial participants were enrolled into age subgroups of 18-55, 56-69 and 70-plus years, which contained 148, 28 and 57 TCR-sequenced participants, respectively. Study-level results and caveats: Most participants were white British and females outnumbered males, and the authors suggested that clonal diversity may have been underestimated. Vaccine-associated CD4 TCRs spanned the whole spike protein, with dominant responses in regions 160-218 and 743-854. Because no day 14 peak-response samples were available, repertoires were characterized only after the peak T cell response. Conclusions about previously exposed vaccinees were limited because only a handful of AZD1222 recipients were SARS-CoV-2 seropositive at baseline. The 56-69-year group was small, and its depth increase did not reach significance, likely because of low power. Reportedly, close to half of the unique spike-specific TCRs recognized epitopes lying outside the regions that are mutated in the B.1.351 and B.1.1.7 variants. After two AZD1222 doses, both the breadth and the depth of spike-specific TCRs were significantly higher than at day 0 and than in MenACWY recipients.

For this clone: This receptor's antigen is unknown. Within one base of it there is no much larger clone, and no base qualities were kept.

The intended sense of this specimen's time point label: baseline before first vaccination. The vaccinee samples were drawn from two UK trials, COV001 and COV002, one of which was a single-blind randomized controlled phase 2/3 trial testing AZD1222 (ChAdOx1 nCoV-19) in healthy adults. For TCRbeta chain sequencing, PBMC samples from trial participants were taken at day 0 and at day 28 after the second dose. The CDR3 regions of human TCRbeta chains were analyzed by immunosequencing. As for the original processing: Repertoire TCRs were checked for matches against a reference library of SARS-CoV-2-specific TCRs that had been generated using the MIRA antigen-specificity platform. Breadth was defined as the fraction of unique TCRs that were SARS-CoV-2-associated. Depth was defined as the fraction of total T cells that were SARS-CoV-2-associated. Using the MIRA data, each spike-specific TCR was mapped to the spike region that the TCR reacts to and placed in a CD4 or CD8 class. Log10-transformed breadth and depth values were compared by one-way ANOVA with Sidak's multiple comparisons tests. In its TCRdb copy, this immuneACCESS table keeps in-frame sequences only and misses some clones. Where compared with another copy, unresolved V genes explain less than half of these, and the others have no known cause. V and J calls and clone size are as listed in that table; D and trimming were resolved from the DNA. For this sample there are approximately 110,000 clones; 88% appear just once. The top ten hold 4.4% of the sample.

Sequencing used peripheral blood, obtained on day 0 of AZD1222 vaccination. The receptor comes from an adult in good health.

The DNA sequence follows: TGCGCCAGCAGCCCCCAGGGGTTGGTGCCTAGCACAGATACGCAGTATTTT. It codes for CASSPQGLVPSTDTQYF. Recombination connected TRBV4-1 to TRBJ2-3; TRBD1 is possibly the D segment (6 matching bases). The CDR3 starts with the cysteine, ends with the phenylalanine, and has 17 residues. The CDR3 DNA has 51 bases and is translated from base 1. V gives up 4 bases and J gives up 0 bases, and the segment between their germline ends measures 17 bases. From the germline V gene, CDR1 is MGHRA and CDR2 is YSYEKL.